This TCR beta chain derives from a study of blood T cell repertoires in COVID-19. The V and J ends lost 4 bases and 2 bases, in that order; junction bases with no gene match: 7. This CDR3 has 16 amino acids. Germline CDR1 reads MNHNS; CDR2 reads SASEGT. Using immunoSEQ multiplex PCR, the repertoire was profiled, and TCRdb retains in-frame clones only, with some absent. The top ten hold approximately 11% of the sample, which has roughly 280,000 clones, 80% to 90% seen once. The sequence was collected from a woman in her seventies with acute or convalescent COVID-19. The chain carries TRBV6-1 and TRBJ2-7; 11 nucleotides match TRBD2. Material for sequencing was peripheral blood. The chain's CDR3 is CASSVSPLAGAYEQYF. CDR3 in DNA: TGTGCCAGCAGTGTCTCCCCACTAGCGGGGGCCTACGAGCAGTACTTC.